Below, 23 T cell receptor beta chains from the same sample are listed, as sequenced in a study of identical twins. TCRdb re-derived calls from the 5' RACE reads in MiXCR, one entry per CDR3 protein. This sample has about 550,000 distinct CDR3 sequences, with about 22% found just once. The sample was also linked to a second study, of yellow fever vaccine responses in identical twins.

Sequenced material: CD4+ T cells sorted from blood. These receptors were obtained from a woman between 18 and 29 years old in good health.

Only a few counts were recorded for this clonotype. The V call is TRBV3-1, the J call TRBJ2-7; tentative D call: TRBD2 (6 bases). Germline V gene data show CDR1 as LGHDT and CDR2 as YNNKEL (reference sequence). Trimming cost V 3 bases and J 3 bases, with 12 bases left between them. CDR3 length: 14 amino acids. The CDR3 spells CASSHSGVHYEQYF. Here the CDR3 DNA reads TGTGCCAGCAGCCACTCGGGAGTTCACTACGAGCAGTACTTC.

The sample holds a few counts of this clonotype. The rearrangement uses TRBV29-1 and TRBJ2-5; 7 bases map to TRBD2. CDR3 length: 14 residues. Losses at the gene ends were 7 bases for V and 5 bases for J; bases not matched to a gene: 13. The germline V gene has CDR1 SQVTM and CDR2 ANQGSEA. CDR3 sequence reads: CSGLLGAGIETQYF. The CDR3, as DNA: TGCAGCGGGCTGCTGGGAGCGGGAATTGAGACCCAGTACTTC.

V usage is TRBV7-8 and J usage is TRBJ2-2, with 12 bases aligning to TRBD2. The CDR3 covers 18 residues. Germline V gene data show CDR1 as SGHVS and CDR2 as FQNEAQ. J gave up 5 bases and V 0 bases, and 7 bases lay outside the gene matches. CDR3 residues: CASSLATLGLAGTGELFF. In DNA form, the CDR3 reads TGTGCCAGCAGCTTAGCGACTCTCGGACTAGCGGGAACCGGGGAGCTGTTTTTT.

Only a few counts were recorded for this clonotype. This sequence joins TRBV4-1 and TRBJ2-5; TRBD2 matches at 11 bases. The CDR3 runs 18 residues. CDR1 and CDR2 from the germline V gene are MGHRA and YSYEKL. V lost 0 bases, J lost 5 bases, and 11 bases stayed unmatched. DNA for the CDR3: TGCGCCAGCAGCCAAGAGGTCTTTCTAGCGGGGGGCGGGGAGACCCAGTACTTC. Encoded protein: CASSQEVFLAGGGETQYF.

The CDR3 DNA sequence: TGTGCCATCAGTGAGACAGGGGTGAGCTCCTACAATGAGCAGTTCTTC. It encodes CAISETGVSSYNEQFF. The chain carries TRBV10-3 and TRBJ2-1; 7 nucleotides line up with TRBD1. The CDR3 spans 16 residues. The trim removed 2 bases at V and 0 bases at J, leaving 4 bases unmatched. Germline V CDR1 and CDR2: ENHRY, SYGVKD.

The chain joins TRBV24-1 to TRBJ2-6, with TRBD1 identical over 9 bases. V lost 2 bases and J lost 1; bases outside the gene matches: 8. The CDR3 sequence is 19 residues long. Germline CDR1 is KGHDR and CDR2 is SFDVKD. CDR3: CATSDSPGTGLSGANVLTF. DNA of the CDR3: TGTGCCACCAGTGATTCTCCCGGGACAGGGCTTTCTGGGGCCAACGTCCTGACTTTC.

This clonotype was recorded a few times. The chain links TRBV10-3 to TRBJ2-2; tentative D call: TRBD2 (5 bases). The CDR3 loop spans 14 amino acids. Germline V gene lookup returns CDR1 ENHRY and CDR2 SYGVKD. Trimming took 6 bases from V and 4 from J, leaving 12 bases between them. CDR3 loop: CAISATGFTGELFF. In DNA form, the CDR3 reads TGTGCCATCAGCGCCACGGGGTTCACCGGGGAGCTGTTTTTT.

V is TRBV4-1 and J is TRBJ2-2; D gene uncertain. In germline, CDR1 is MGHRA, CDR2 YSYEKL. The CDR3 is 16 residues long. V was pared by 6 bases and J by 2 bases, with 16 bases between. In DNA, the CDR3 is TGCGCCAGCAGGGGCGGTCCGGGTACCAACACCGGGGAGCTGTTTTTT. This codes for CASRGGPGTNTGELFF.

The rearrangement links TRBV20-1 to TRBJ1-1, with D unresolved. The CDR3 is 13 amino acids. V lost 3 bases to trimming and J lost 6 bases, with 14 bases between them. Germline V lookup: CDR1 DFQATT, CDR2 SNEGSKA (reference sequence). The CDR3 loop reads CSARARRSAEAFF. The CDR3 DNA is TGCAGTGCTAGGGCGAGGAGGTCAGCTGAAGCTTTCTTT.

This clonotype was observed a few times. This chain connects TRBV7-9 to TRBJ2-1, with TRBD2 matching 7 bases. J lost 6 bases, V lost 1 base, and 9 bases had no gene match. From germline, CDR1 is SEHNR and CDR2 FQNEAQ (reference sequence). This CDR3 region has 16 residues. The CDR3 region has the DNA TGTGCCAGCAGCTTAGGTCCACTAGCGTTGGGCAATGAGCAGTTCTTC. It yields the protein CASSLGPLALGNEQFF.

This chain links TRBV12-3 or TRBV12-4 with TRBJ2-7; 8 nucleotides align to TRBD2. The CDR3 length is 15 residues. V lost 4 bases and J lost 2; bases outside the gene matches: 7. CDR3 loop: CASSSLSGSPYEQYF. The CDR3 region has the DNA TGTGCCAGCAGTTCTCTGAGCGGGAGCCCCTACGAGCAGTACTTC.

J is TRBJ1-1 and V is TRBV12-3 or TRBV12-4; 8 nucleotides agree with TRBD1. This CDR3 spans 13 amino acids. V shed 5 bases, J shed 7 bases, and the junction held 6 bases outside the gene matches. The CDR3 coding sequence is TGTGCCAGCAGTGACAGGGGTTGGGGTGAAGCTTTCTTT. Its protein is CASSDRGWGEAFF.

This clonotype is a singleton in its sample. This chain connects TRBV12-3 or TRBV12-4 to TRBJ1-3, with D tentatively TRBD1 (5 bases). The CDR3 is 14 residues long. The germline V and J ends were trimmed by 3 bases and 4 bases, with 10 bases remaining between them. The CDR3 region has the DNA TGTGCCAGCAGTTTGCAGGGAGCCGGAAACACCATATATTTT. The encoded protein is CASSLQGAGNTIYF.

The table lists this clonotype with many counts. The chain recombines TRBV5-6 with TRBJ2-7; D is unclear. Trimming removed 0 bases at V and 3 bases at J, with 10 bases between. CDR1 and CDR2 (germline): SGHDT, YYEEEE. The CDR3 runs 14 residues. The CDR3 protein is CASSLDVSLYEQYF. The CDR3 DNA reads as TGTGCCAGCAGCTTGGACGTCAGCCTCTACGAGCAGTACTTC.

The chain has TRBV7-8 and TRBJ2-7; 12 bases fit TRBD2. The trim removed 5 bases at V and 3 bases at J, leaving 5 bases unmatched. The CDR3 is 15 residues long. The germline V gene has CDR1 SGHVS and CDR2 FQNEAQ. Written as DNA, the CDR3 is TGTGCCAGCAGCCAACTAGCGGGGGGAAACTACGAGCAGTACGTC. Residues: CASSQLAGGNYEQYV.

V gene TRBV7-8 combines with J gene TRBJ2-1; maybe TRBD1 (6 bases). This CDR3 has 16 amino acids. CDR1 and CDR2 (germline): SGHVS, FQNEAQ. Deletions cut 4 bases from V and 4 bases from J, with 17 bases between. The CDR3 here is CASSYQRTVRYNEQFF. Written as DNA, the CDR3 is TGTGCCAGCAGCTACCAAAGGACAGTTCGTTACAATGAGCAGTTCTTC.

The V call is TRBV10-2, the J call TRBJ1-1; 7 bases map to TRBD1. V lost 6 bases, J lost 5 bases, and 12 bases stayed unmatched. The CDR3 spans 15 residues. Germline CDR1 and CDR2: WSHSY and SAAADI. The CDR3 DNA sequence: TGCGCCAGCAGGGGTCCCGACAGGGTAGAAACTGAAGCTTTCTTT. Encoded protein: CASRGPDRVETEAFF.

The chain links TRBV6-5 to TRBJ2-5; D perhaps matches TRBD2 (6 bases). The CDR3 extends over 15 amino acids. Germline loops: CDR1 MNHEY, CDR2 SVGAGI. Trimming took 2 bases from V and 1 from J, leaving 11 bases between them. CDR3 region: CASSYRRGSQETQYF. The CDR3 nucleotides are TGTGCCAGCAGTTACCGGAGGGGAAGCCAAGAGACCCAGTACTTC.

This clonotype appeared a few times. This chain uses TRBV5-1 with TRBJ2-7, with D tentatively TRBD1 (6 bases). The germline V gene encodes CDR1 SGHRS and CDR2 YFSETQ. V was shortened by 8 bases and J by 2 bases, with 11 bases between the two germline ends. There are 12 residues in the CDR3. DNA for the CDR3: TGCGCCAGAGGGGACAACACCTACGAGCAGTACGTC. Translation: CARGDNTYEQYV.

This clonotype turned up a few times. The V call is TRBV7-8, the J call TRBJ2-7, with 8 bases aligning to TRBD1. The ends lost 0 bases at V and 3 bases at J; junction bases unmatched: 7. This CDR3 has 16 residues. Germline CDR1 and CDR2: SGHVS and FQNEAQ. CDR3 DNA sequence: TGTGCCAGCAGCTTAGCTCGCGGGACAGGACTCTACGAGCAGTACTTC. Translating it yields CASSLARGTGLYEQYF.

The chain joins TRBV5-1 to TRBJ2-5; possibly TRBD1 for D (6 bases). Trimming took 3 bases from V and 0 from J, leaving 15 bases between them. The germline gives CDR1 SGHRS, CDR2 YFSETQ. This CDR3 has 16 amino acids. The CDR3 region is CASSSRPGAHQETQYF. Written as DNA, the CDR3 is TGCGCCAGCAGCTCGCGACCAGGGGCACACCAAGAGACCCAGTACTTC.

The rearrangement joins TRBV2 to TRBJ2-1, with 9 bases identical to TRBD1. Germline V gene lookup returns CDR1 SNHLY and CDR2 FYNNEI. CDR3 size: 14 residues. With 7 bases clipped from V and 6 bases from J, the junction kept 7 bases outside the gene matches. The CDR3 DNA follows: TGTGCCAGCACCCCGGAGACAGGGGGCAATGAGCAGTTCTTC. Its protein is CASTPETGGNEQFF.

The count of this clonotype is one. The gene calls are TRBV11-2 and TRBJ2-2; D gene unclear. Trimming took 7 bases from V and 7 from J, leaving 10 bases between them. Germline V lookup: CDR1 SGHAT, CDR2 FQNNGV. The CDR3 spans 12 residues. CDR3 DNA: TGTGCCAGCACCACGGCCCTCGGGGAGCTGTTTTTT. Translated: CASTTALGELFF.